A selection of T cell receptor beta chains follows, all from one sample in a study of cytomegalovirus exposure and HLA in healthy donors. Sequenced by immunoSEQ multiplex PCR; TCRdb stores in-frame clones only, minus some. The sample includes about 160,000 clones, about 80% of them seen just once. What was sequenced was PBMCs. These receptors were collected from a female donor in good health and CMV-seronegative. Each CDR3 is given with its conserved first and last residue. D genes are given only for firm matches. Size is omitted from some rows. Given values are once, few, many or a class for expanded clones.

clone size	CDR3 length	V gene	D gene	J gene	CDR3 DNA	CDR3 protein
.	13	TRBV10-3	TRBD1	TRBJ1-2	TGTGCCATCAAGGGACAGGGGCACTATGGCTACACCTTC	CAIKGQGHYGYTF
.	15	TRBV18	TRBD2	TRBJ2-1	TGTGCCAGCTCACCTGGACTAGCGGGAGTAGTTGAGCAGTTCTTC	CASSPGLAGVVEQFF
.	15	TRBV9	.	TRBJ2-3	TGTGCCAGCAGCGTAGCGTCAGGGGTCACAGATACGCAGTATTTT	CASSVASGVTDTQYF
once	15	TRBV30	.	TRBJ1-5	TGTGCCTGGAGGGCGGACAGCGGGGATAATCAGCCCCAGCATTTT	CAWRADSGDNQPQHF
.	15	TRBV30	.	TRBJ1-3	TGTGCCTGGAGTGGTGGACAGCACTCTGGAAACACCATATATTTT	CAWSGGQHSGNTIYF
.	16	TRBV7-9	TRBD1	TRBJ1-4	TGTGCCAGCAGCTTAGGGGACAGGGCAACTAATGAAAAACTGTTTTTT	CASSLGDRATNEKLFF
.	15	TRBV4-2	.	TRBJ1-3	TGTGCCAGCAGCCAAGAGGTGGGCTTAAGAAACACCATATATTTT	CASSQEVGLRNTIYF
.	13	TRBV19	.	TRBJ1-2	TGTGCCACCAATCCGGGGGGCGGCTATGGCTACACCTTC	CATNPGGGYGYTF
.	13	TRBV5-4	.	TRBJ1-2	TGTGCCAGCAGCTTGTTTCAGGGCTATGGCTACACCTTC	CASSLFQGYGYTF
.	12	TRBV4-2	.	TRBJ2-3	TGTGCCAGCAGCCAATTAACAGATACGCAGTATTTT	CASSQLTDTQYF